This passage covers 32 T cell receptor beta chains from one sample sequenced in a study of vaccination effects on CD4 cells after COVID-19. Culturing for roughly 9 days preceded CD4+ T cell isolation. Participants were vaccinated with two doses of either the BNT162b2 or mRNA-1273 vaccine. Using immunoSEQ multiplex PCR, the repertoire was profiled, and TCRdb retains in-frame clones only, with some absent. The sample has about 71,000 clones, 70% to 80% seen once. Antigens for these TCRs are unknown. The sequenced sample was CD4+ T cells from PBMCs cultured without peptide, obtained after COVID-19 vaccination. These TCRs come from a human donor who received a COVID-19 vaccine.

This clone was counted a few times. The chain uses TRBV28 and TRBJ1-3, with no clear D. The germline CDR1 and CDR2 sequences are MDHEN and SYDVKM. The ends were cut back, 3 bases at V and 3 bases at J, with 3 bases in the middle. The CDR3 consists of 12 residues. CDR3 loop: CASSFLGNTIYF. The CDR3 DNA reads TGTGCCAGCAGTTTCCTTGGAAACACCATATATTTT.

The rearrangement uses TRBV2 and TRBJ1-2, with D possibly being TRBD1 (6 bases). Germline lookup yields CDR1 SNHLY and CDR2 FYNNEI. The CDR3 covers 12 residues. V was cut by 6 bases and J by 8 bases, with 13 bases left in between. The chain's CDR3 is CASSAGERGYTF. Here the CDR3 DNA reads TGTGCCAGCAGCGCAGGGGAGAGGGGCTACACCTTC.

This clone was picked up a small number of times. V and J are TRBV30 and TRBJ1-1, with D tentatively TRBD1 (5 bases). The CDR3 loop spans 12 amino acids. Trimming pared 3 bases from V and 5 bases from J, leaving 10 bases between. Germline values: CDR1 GTSNPN, CDR2 SVGIG (reference sequence). The CDR3 region is CAWSRGETEAFF. CDR3 bases: TGTGCCTGGAGCCGAGGGGAAACTGAAGCTTTCTTT.

The genes are TRBV18 and TRBJ2-2; maybe TRBD1 (5 bases). Trimming removed 4 bases from V and 5 bases from J, with 5 bases in between. This CDR3 is 12 amino acids long. Germline V gives CDR1 KGHSH, CDR2 LQKENI. The CDR3 nucleotides read TGTGCCAGCTCACAGGGGACCGGGGAGCTGTTTTTT. Residues: CASSQGTGELFF.

This chain uses TRBV19 with TRBJ2-3, with 8 bases identical to TRBD1. Trimming at V came to 5 bases and at J to 3 bases, leaving 16 bases not matched to a gene. This CDR3 contains 18 residues. Germline assignment: CDR1 LNHDA and CDR2 SQIVND (reference sequence). The DNA of the CDR3 is TGTGCCAGTAGTGAGCGACAGGGGTGGTTGTTGAGTACAGATACGCAGTATTTT. It codes for CASSERQGWLLSTDTQYF.

The chain has TRBV7-9 and TRBJ2-2; D unclear. Trimming removed 3 bases from V and 0 bases from J, with 8 bases in between. Germline V lookup: CDR1 SEHNR, CDR2 FQNEAQ (reference sequence). CDR3 length: 15 amino acids. CDR3 sequence: CASSFRPTNTGELFF. The CDR3 DNA reads TGTGCCAGCAGCTTCAGACCCACGAACACCGGGGAGCTGTTTTTT.

The V gene is TRBV2, the J gene TRBJ1-4; a weak D match, TRBD1 (5 bases). V shed 5 bases and J shed 4 bases, with 17 bases lying between them. The germline CDR1 and CDR2 sequences are SNHLY and FYNNEI. The length of the CDR3 is 16 residues. The CDR3 here is CASSYARAAGNEKLFF. As DNA, the CDR3 is TGTGCCAGCAGTTATGCCAGGGCGGCGGGTAATGAAAAACTGTTTTTT.

The chain links TRBV19 to TRBJ1-1; the match to TRBD1 covers 11 bases. Germline CDR1 LNHDA, CDR2 SQIVND (reference sequence). V trimming: 7 bases; J trimming: 4 bases; junction bases outside the gene matches: 11. The CDR3 runs 16 residues. CDR3 sequence: CASNDGQGAGGTEAFF. The CDR3 region has the DNA TGTGCCAGTAACGACGGACAGGGGGCCGGGGGCACTGAAGCTTTCTTT.

This clone was recorded only once. The chain uses TRBV7-3 and TRBJ1-3; 8 bases fit TRBD1. From germline, CDR1 is SGHTA and CDR2 FQGTGA. This CDR3 contains 16 residues. J lost 0 bases, V lost 6 bases, and 7 bases had no gene match. The CDR3 here is CASSPDRGGSGNTIYF. The CDR3 DNA reads as TGTGCCAGCAGTCCTGACAGGGGCGGCTCTGGAAACACCATATATTTT.

A remark on this clone: A junction end diverges from the germline sequence, so it may reflect a read error. The chain recombines TRBV7-3 with TRBJ1-6, with D unresolved. Germline loops: CDR1 SGHTA, CDR2 FQGTGA. The CDR3 runs 16 residues. CDR3 bases: TGTGCCAGCAGCTTACGGGGTCCCTCCAATAATTCACCCCTCCACTTT. Its protein is CASSLRGPSNNSPLHF.

The rearrangement joins TRBV30 to TRBJ1-2, with 10 bases matching TRBD1. The CDR3 consists of 15 residues. In germline, CDR1 is GTSNPN, CDR2 SVGIG (reference sequence). Trimming took 1 base from V and 4 from J; bases not matched to a gene: 6. The CDR3 protein is CAWSAPGQGSYGYTF. The CDR3 nucleotides read TGTGCCTGGAGTGCCCCGGGACAGGGGAGCTATGGCTACACCTTC.

The chain carries TRBV28 and TRBJ1-2; tentative D call: TRBD1 (5 bases). Germline V gives CDR1 MDHEN, CDR2 SYDVKM. V lost 5 bases, J lost 7 bases, and 14 bases lay in between. CDR3 length: 13 amino acids. CDR3 amino acids: CASSLGEGRGYTF. CDR3 bases: TGTGCCAGCAGTCTAGGGGAGGGCCGTGGCTACACCTTC.

The chain has TRBV6-5 and TRBJ2-3, with TRBD2 matching over 8 bases. J gave up 6 bases and V 6 bases, and 11 bases lay outside the gene matches. The CDR3 spans 15 residues. In germline, CDR1 is MNHEY, CDR2 SVGAGI. The CDR3 DNA follows: TGTGCCAGCAGGGTAGCGGGGAGTAGCGGCGATACGCAGTATTTT. Amino acid sequence: CASRVAGSSGDTQYF.

The CDR3 nucleotides are TGCGCCAGCAGCCAAGTGGAGCGGGATACGCAGTATTTT. Its translation is CASSQVERDTQYF. The chain employs TRBV4-1 and TRBJ2-3; maybe TRBD2 (5 bases). This CDR3 comprises 13 residues. The V gene's germline CDR1 is MGHRA and CDR2 YSYEKL. Trimming stripped 1 base from V and 6 bases from J, with 8 bases between.

The chain links TRBV19 to TRBJ1-2; no reliable D call. The germline gives CDR1 LNHDA, CDR2 SQIVND (reference sequence). The CDR3 runs to 15 residues. V lost 2 bases and J lost 0, with 10 bases in between. The CDR3 reads CASSIIEIPNYGYTF. DNA of the CDR3: TGTGCCAGTAGTATAATAGAGATACCTAACTATGGCTACACCTTC.

As regards this clone: This CDR3 fails to terminate in the conserved phenylalanine or tryptophan, so it likely reflects a read error. The DNA is omitted, as the CDR3 cannot be located on it reliably, and the CDR3 follows TCRdb's listing. The chain joins TRBV12-3 or TRBV12-4 to TRBJ2-3. Including both end residues, the CDR3 is 8 amino acids long. The CDR3: CASSSRFV.

The rearrangement uses TRBV2 and TRBJ2-1; D call uncertain. The CDR3 is 11 amino acids. Per germline, CDR1 SNHLY and CDR2 FYNNEI. V lost 5 bases, J lost 9 bases, and 8 bases lay in between. The DNA of the CDR3 is TGTGCCAGCAGTACAAGCTTTGAGCAGTTCTTC. As protein: CASSTSFEQFF.

This clone was counted a single time. The chain has TRBV5-8 and TRBJ1-4; TRBD1 matches 7 bases. CDR1 is SGHTS, CDR2 YDEGEE, per germline. Trimming removed 4 bases from V and 0 bases from J; junction bases left unmatched: 6. The CDR3 length is 16 residues. The CDR3 region is CASSGTGTATNEKLFF. As DNA, the CDR3 is TGTGCCAGCAGCGGAACCGGGACAGCAACTAATGAAAAACTGTTTTTT.

V and J are TRBV6-2 or TRBV6-3 and TRBJ1-3; D is ambiguous. Germline V gives CDR1 MNHEY, CDR2 SVGEGT. The CDR3 consists of 14 residues. V lost 4 bases and J 0 bases, leaving 7 bases between the germline ends. CDR3 coding DNA: TGTGCCAGCAGTTCACGAGCCTCTGGAAACACCATATATTTT. Its translation is CASSSRASGNTIYF.

This chain joins TRBV12-3 or TRBV12-4 and TRBJ1-2, with D possibly being TRBD1 (5 bases). V lost 6 bases and J lost 4, with 12 bases in between. The CDR3 contains 13 residues. Here the CDR3 DNA reads TGTGCCAGCAGCCTCAGGGCCGGCTATGGCTACACCTTC. Encoded protein: CASSLRAGYGYTF.

As to this clone: Other DNA sequences of this sample code for an identical CDR3. This chain links TRBV5-1 with TRBJ2-1, with D perhaps TRBD1 or TRBD2 (5 bases each). Germline V gene sequence: CDR1 SGHRS, CDR2 YFSETQ. The V end lost 4 bases, the J end lost 5 bases, and 13 bases lay between the germline ends. This CDR3 is built from 14 residues. CDR3 nucleotide sequence: TGCGCCAGCAGCCCGGGGCAGGTCAACAATGAGCAGTTCTTC. This codes for CASSPGQVNNEQFF.

The chain joins TRBV18 to TRBJ2-1, with unresolved D. The CDR3 length is 17 residues. The germline V and J ends were trimmed by 1 base and 0 bases, with 13 bases remaining between them. Germline values: CDR1 KGHSH, CDR2 LQKENI. CDR3 in amino acids: CASSPQQTRSSYNEQFF. The CDR3 region has the DNA TGTGCCAGCTCACCACAACAGACACGGAGCTCCTACAATGAGCAGTTCTTC. Full variable domain (remainder filled in from reference TRBV18 and TRBJ2-1): NAGVMQNPRHLVRRRGQEARLRCSPMKGHSHVYWYRQLPEEGLKFMVYLQKENIIDESGMPKERFSAEFPKEGPSILRIQQVVRGDSAAYFCASSPQQTRSSYNEQFFGPGTRLTVL.

V usage is TRBV28 and J usage is TRBJ1-4, with 7 nucleotides matching TRBD1. Germline CDR1 MDHEN, CDR2 SYDVKM. The CDR3 runs 14 residues. The V gene end was trimmed by 5 bases and the J gene end by 5 bases; junction bases not matched to a gene: 5. The CDR3 DNA reads TGTGCCAGCAGTATGAGACAGGGAAATGAAAAACTGTTTTTT. It is translated as CASSMRQGNEKLFF.

The J gene is TRBJ2-7, the V gene TRBV5-3; possibly TRBD1 for D (5 bases). TRBV5-3 is noted as an ORF with a role that remains uncertain. The CDR3 covers 14 residues. The CDR3 protein is CARSLGRNGKMSLV. The CDR3 bases are TGTGCCAGAAGCCTGGGGCGGAATGGGAAGATGTCATTGGTC.

The chain carries TRBV7-8 and TRBJ1-1, with D possibly being TRBD1 (5 bases). From germline, CDR1 is SGHVS and CDR2 FQNEAQ. V lost 1 base to trimming and J lost 1 base, with 13 bases between them. This CDR3 is 16 amino acids long. The CDR3 sequence: CASSLVGSGRNTEAFF. CDR3 in DNA: TGTGCCAGCAGCTTAGTAGGGTCAGGGAGGAACACTGAAGCTTTCTTT.

The CDR3 nucleotides are TGTGCCACCAGTGATACGCCTAGCGGGGGGCCCAATGAGCAGTTCTTC. Translation gives CATSDTPSGGPNEQFF. The chain combines TRBV24-1 with TRBJ2-1; 11 bases line up with TRBD2. The CDR3 runs to 16 residues. From germline, CDR1 is KGHDR and CDR2 SFDVKD. The trim removed 3 bases at V and 6 bases at J, leaving 6 bases unmatched.

A few counts support this clone. V usage is TRBV5-4 and J usage is TRBJ2-1; D unresolved. V lost 4 bases and J 8 bases, leaving 10 bases between the germline ends. Germline V lookup: CDR1 SGHNT, CDR2 YYREEE (reference sequence). The CDR3 has 12 residues. The CDR3: CASSLSNDEQFF. CDR3 in DNA: TGTGCCAGCAGCCTCAGTAATGATGAGCAGTTCTTC.

This clone was seen a few times. This chain links TRBV11-2 with TRBJ1-1; TRBD1 matches 8 bases. The CDR3 is made up of 13 amino acids. Germline loops: CDR1 SGHAT, CDR2 FQNNGV. V dropped 8 bases and J dropped 4; count of bases not matched to a gene: 6. The CDR3 loop is CASDQTGGTEAFF. For the CDR3, the DNA is TGTGCCAGCGACCAAACAGGGGGCACTGAAGCTTTCTTT. Together with reference TRBV11-2 and TRBJ1-1, the CDR3 gives the full variable domain: EAGVAQSPRYKIIEKRQSVAFWCNPISGHATLYWYQQILGQGPKLLIQFQNNGVVDDSQLPKDRFSAERLKGVDSTLKIQPAKLEDSAVYLCASDQTGGTEAFFGQGTRLTVV.

The rearrangement uses TRBV30 and TRBJ1-6; TRBD1 agrees at 7 bases. The ends lost 7 bases at V and 5 bases at J; junction bases unmatched: 20. This CDR3 has 18 residues. CDR1 is GTSNPN, CDR2 SVGIG, per germline (reference sequence). The CDR3 sequence: CASGLTGLTKVDNSPLHF. The CDR3 DNA reads TGTGCCTCGGGACTGACAGGGCTTACAAAGGTGGATAATTCACCCCTCCACTTT.

CDR3 DNA sequence: TGTGCCAGCAATCTTTACGGGGGAAGCACAGATACGCAGTATTTT. As protein: CASNLYGGSTDTQYF. The gene calls are TRBV14 and TRBJ2-3, with TRBD2 as a possible D gene (6 bases). The CDR3 totals 15 residues. CDR1 SGHDN and CDR2 FVKESK come from the germline V gene. Trimming removed 7 bases at V and 0 bases at J, with 14 bases between.

This chain joins TRBV7-9 and TRBJ2-5; 7 bases line up with TRBD2. Germline CDR1 reads SEHNR; CDR2 reads FQNEAQ (reference sequence). The length of the CDR3 is 17 residues. With V trimmed by 5 bases and J by 1 base, 13 bases remained unmatched. Here the CDR3 reads CASSLPVGGGIQETQYF. The CDR3 DNA reads as TGTGCCAGCAGCCTCCCGGTCGGCGGGGGTATCCAAGAGACCCAGTACTTC.

This chain uses TRBV18 with TRBJ1-1; no clear D gene. Germline values: CDR1 KGHSH, CDR2 LQKENI. Trimming pared 6 bases from V and 4 bases from J, leaving 15 bases between. The length of the CDR3 is 14 residues. CDR3 DNA sequence: TGTGCCAGCTCCGATCGACGAGATGGCACTGAAGCTTTCTTT. This translates into CASSDRRDGTEAFF.